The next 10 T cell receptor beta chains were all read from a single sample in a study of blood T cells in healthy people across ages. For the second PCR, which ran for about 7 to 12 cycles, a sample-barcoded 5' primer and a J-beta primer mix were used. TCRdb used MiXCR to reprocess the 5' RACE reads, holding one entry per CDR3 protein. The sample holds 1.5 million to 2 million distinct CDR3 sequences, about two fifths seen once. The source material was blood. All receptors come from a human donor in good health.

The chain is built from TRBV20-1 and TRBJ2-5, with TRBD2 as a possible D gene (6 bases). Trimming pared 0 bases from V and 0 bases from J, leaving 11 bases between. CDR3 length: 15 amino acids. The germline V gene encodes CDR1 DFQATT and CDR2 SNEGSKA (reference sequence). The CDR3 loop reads CSARDRRGYQETQYF. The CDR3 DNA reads TGCAGTGCTAGAGACCGCCGGGGGTACCAAGAGACCCAGTACTTC.

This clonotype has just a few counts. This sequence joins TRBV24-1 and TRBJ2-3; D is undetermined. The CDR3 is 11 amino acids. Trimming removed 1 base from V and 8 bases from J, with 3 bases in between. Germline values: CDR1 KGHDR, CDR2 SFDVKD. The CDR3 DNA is TGTGCCACCAGTGATTTCCGTACGCAGTATTTT. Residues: CATSDFRTQYF.

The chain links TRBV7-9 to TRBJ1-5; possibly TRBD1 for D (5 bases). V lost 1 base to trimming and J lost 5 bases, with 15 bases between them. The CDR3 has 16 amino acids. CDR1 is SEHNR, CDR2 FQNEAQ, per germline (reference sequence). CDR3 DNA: TGTGCCAGCAGCTTAGGGGGACGGGGGACGCATCAGCCCCAGCATTTT. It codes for CASSLGGRGTHQPQHF.

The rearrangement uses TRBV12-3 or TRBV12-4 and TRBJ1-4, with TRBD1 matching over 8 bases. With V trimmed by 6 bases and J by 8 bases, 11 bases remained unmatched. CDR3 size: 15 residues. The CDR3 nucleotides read TGTGCCAGCAGAGTTGGACAGGGATTCCAAGAAAAACTGTTTTTT. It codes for CASRVGQGFQEKLFF.

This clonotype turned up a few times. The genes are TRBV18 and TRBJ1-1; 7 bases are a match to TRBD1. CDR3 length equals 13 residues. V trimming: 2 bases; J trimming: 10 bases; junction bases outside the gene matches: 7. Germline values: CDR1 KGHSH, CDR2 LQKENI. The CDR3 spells CASSPNKGDRAFF. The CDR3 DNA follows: TGTGCCAGCTCACCAAATAAAGGGGACAGAGCTTTCTTT.

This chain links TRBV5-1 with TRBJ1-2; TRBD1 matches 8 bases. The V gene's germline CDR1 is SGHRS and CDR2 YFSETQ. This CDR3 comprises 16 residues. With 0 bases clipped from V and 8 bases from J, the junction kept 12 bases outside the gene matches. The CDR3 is CASSLGQGFSLQGYTF. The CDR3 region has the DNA TGCGCCAGCAGCTTGGGACAGGGGTTTTCCCTCCAAGGCTACACCTTC.

This CDR3 is CASSPLTAVTQYF. The CDR3 DNA reads TGTGCCAGCAGCCCCCTAACTGCGGTGACCCAGTACTTC. The chain employs TRBV7-9 and TRBJ2-5; D gene uncertain. V was shortened by 5 bases and J by 7 bases, with 14 bases between the two germline ends. This CDR3 is 13 amino acids long. The germline gives CDR1 SEHNR, CDR2 FQNEAQ (reference sequence).

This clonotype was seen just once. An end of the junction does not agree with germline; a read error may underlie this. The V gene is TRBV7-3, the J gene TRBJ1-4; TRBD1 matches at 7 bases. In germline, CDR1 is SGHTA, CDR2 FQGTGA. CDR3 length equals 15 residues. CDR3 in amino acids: CASSHETGSRENLFF. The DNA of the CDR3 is TGTGCCAGCAGCCACGAGACAGGGAGTCGGGAAAACCTGTTTTTT.

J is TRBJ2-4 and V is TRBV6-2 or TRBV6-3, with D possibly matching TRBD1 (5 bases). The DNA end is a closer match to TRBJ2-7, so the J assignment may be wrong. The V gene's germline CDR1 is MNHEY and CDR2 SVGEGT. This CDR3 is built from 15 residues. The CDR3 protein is CATSRRAETTYEQYF. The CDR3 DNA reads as TGTGCCACATCTCGCAGGGCAGAAACCACCTACGAGCAGTACTTC.

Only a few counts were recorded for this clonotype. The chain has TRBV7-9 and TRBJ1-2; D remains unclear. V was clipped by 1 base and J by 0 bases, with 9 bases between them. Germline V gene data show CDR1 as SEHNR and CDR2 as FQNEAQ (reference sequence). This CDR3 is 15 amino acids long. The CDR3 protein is CASSLGERANYGYTF. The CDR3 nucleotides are TGTGCCAGCAGCTTAGGGGAACGGGCTAACTATGGCTACACCTTC.